This T cell receptor (beta chain) was identified during a study of cytomegalovirus exposure and HLA in healthy donors. Comment on this clone: Its target is unknown.

Points from the study as a whole: An assumption of roughly uniform sequencing depth across donors underlay the presence/absence analyses. Reportedly, fewer N-insertions than the approximately 610-donor mean appeared in an Asian-associated ancestry cluster in a later analysis. A later analysis revealed that TCR association rates differed between HLA loci, peaking at DRB1 and bottoming out at HLA-C.

In the PCR, 60 Vbeta and 13 Jbeta primers were used. Method: immunoSEQ multiplex PCR; TCRdb's copy keeps in-frame clones and lacks some. The table lists more than 95,000 clones, around 10% of them singletons. The TCR was taken from a man in his forties or fifties in good health and CMV-seropositive. Material for sequencing was PBMCs.

CDR3 sequence (DNA): TGTGCCAGCAGCCCTCCAATCCCGGTACGTTCGTTCGAGCAGTACTTC. This encodes CASSPPIPVRSFEQYF. This chain uses TRBV28 with TRBJ2-7; D not resolved. Trimming shortened V by 6 bases and J by 6 bases, and 24 bases separated the two germline ends. This CDR3 has 16 amino acids. The germline CDR1 and CDR2 sequences are MDHEN and SYDVKM.